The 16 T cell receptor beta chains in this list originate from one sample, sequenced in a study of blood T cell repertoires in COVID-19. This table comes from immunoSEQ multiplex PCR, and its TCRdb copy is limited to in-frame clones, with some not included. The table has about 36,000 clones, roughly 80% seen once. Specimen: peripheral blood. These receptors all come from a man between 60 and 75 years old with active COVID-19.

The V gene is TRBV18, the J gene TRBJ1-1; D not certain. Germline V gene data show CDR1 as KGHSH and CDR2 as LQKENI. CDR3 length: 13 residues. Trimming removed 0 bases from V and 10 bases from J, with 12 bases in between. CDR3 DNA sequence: TGTGCCAGCTCACCACCAACGGAGGTTGGAGCTTTCTTT. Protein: CASSPPTEVGAFF. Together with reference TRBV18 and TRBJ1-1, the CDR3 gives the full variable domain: NAGVMQNPRHLVRRRGQEARLRCSPMKGHSHVYWYRQLPEEGLKFMVYLQKENIIDESGMPKERFSAEFPKEGPSILRIQQVVRGDSAAYFCASSPPTEVGAFFGQGTRLTVV.

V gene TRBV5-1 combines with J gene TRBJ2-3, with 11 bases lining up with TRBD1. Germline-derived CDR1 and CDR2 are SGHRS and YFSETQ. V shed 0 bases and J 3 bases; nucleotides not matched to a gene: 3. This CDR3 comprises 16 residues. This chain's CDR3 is CASSLGTGGYTDTQYF. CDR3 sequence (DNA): TGCGCCAGCAGCTTGGGGACAGGGGGCTATACAGATACGCAGTATTTT.

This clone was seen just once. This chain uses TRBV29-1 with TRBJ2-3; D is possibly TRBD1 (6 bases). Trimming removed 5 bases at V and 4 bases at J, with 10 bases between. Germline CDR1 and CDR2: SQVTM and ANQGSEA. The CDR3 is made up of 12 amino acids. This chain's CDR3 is CSVPTGSDTQYF. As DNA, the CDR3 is TGCAGCGTTCCTACAGGGTCAGATACGCAGTATTTT.

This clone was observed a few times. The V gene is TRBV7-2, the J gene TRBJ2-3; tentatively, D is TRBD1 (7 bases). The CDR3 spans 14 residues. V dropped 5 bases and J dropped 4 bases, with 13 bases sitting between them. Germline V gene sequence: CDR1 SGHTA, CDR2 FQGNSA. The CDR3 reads CASSPRGVPDTQYF. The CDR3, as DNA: TGTGCCAGCAGCCCCAGGGGGGTCCCAGATACGCAGTATTTT.

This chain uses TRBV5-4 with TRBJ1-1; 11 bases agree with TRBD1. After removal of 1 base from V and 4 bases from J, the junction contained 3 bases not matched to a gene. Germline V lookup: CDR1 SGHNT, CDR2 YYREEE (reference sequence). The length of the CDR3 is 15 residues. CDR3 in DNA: TGTGCCAGCAGCTTGCCGGGACAGGGGGGCACTGAAGCTTTCTTT. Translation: CASSLPGQGGTEAFF.

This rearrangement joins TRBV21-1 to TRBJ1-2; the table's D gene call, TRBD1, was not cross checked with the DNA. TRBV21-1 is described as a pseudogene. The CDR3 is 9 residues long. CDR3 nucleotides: TGTGCCAGCAGCGCCCAAGGGGGCTTC. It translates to CASSAQGGF.

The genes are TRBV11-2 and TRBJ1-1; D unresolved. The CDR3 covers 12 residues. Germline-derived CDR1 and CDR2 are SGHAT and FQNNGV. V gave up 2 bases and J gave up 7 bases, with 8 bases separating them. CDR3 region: CASSLTEHEAFF. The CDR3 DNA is TGTGCCAGCAGCTTAACAGAACATGAAGCTTTCTTT.

The CDR3 coding sequence is TGTGCCAGTAGTACCTCGGGTACCGGGGAGCTGTTTTTT. Its translation: CASSTSGTGELFF. V and J are TRBV19 and TRBJ2-2; D gene ambiguous. Germline V gene lookup returns CDR1 LNHDA and CDR2 SQIVND (reference sequence). Trimming shortened V by 4 bases and J by 5 bases, and 8 bases separated the two germline ends. This CDR3 has 13 residues.

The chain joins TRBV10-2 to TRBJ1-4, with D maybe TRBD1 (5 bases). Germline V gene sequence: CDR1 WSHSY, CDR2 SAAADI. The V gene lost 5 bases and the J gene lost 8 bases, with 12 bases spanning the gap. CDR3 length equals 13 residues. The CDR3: CASSLNRLEKLFF. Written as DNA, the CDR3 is TGCGCCAGCAGTCTGAACAGGCTGGAAAAACTGTTTTTT.

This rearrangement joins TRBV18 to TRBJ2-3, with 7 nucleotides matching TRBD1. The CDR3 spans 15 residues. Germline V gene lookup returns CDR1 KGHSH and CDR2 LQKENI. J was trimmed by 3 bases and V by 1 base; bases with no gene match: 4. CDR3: CASSPQGALTDTQYF. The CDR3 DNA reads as TGTGCCAGCTCACCACAGGGGGCCCTTACAGATACGCAGTATTTT.

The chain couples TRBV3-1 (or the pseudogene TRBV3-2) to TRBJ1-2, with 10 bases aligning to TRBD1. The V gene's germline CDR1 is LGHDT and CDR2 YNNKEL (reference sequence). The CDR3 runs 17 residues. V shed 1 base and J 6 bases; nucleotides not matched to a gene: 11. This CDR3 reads CASSQGRGQGNFHGYTF. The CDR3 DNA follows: TGTGCCAGCAGCCAAGGTAGGGGACAGGGGAACTTCCATGGCTACACCTTC.

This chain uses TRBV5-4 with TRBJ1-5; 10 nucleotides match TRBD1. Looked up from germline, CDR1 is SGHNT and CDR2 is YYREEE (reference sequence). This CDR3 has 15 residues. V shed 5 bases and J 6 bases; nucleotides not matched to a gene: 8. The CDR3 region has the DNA TGTGCCAGCAGTTCCGACAGGGGGCTCGGTCAGCCCCAGCATTTT. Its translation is CASSSDRGLGQPQHF.

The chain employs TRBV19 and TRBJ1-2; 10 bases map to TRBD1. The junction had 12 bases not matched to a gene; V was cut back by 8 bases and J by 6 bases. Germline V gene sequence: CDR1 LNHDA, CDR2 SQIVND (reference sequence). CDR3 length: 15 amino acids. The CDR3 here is CASWDRGMRGDGYTF. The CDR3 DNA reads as TGTGCCAGTTGGGACAGGGGAATGCGAGGTGATGGCTACACCTTC.

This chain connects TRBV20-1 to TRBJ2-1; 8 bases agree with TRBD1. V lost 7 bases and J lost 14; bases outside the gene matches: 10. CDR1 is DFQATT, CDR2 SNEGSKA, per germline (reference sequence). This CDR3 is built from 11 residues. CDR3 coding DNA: TGCAGTGGTAGGGGACAGGTCCTAGAGTTCTTC. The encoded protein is CSGRGQVLEFF.

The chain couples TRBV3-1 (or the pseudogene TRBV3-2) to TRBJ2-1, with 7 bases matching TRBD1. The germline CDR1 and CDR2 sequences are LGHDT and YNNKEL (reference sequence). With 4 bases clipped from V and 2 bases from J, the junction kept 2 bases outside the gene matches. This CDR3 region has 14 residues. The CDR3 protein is CASSPTGTYNEQFF. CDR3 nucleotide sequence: TGTGCCAGCAGCCCGACAGGGACCTACAATGAGCAGTTCTTC.

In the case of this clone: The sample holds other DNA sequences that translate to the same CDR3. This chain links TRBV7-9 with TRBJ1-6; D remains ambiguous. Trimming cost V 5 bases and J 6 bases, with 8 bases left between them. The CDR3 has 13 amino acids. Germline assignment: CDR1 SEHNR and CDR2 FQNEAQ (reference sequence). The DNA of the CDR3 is TGTGCCAGCAGCCGGGATACTAATTCACCCCTCCACTTT. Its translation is CASSRDTNSPLHF. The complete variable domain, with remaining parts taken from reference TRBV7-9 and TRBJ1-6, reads DTGVSQNPRHKITKRGQNVTFRCDPISEHNRLYWYRQTLGQGPEFLTYFQNEAQLEKSRLLSDRFSAERPKGSFSTLEIQRTEQGDSAMYLCASSRDTNSPLHFGNGTRLTVT.